This T cell receptor beta chain was captured by sequencing in a study of T cells in localized non-small cell lung cancer. Trimming removed 4 bases from V and 3 bases from J; junction bases left unmatched: 4. The CDR3 covers 14 residues. In germline, CDR1 is SGHDT, CDR2 YYEEEE. Of note for this clone: What it recognizes is unknown.

The data were produced by immunoSEQ multiplex PCR, yet TCRdb's version contains in-frame clones alone and is incomplete. The table records about 59,000 clones, roughly nine tenths of them present only once. Regarding the study as a whole: In the blood, greater T cell density corresponded to longer overall survival. Within adjacent lung there appeared a median around 55 of the top 100 tumor clones. Owing to sequencing of a solitary tumor region, heterogeneity cannot be discounted. The study found T cell clonality highest in uninvolved adjacent lung, above tumor.

V and J are TRBV5-6 and TRBJ1-1, with 9 positions matching TRBD1. This receptor was obtained from a man aged 35 to 69 with stage I lung adenocarcinoma. Sequenced here: peripheral blood, sampled before any cancer treatment. The CDR3 nucleotides are TGTGCCAGCAGCCTACAGGGGGCGGACACTGAAGCTTTCTTT. It is translated as CASSLQGADTEAFF.